Listed here are 27 T cell receptor beta chains from one sample, sequenced in a study of shared clonotypes between healthy human individuals. The repertoire was sequenced with immunoSEQ multiplex PCR; TCRdb's copy has only in-frame clones and lacks some. The data contain some 2 million clones, over 85% of them singletons. Sequencing input: naive CD4+ T cells sorted from blood. As for subset: CD45RA+ positively selected. Receptors originate from a man in his late teens or twenties in good health.

V is TRBV5-1 and J is TRBJ2-7; D not certain. Germline assignment: CDR1 SGHRS and CDR2 YFSETQ. The ends were cut back, 1 base at V and 5 bases at J, with 10 bases in the middle. This CDR3 contains 13 residues. The CDR3 reads CASSLPQANEQYF. CDR3 sequence (DNA): TGCGCCAGCAGCTTGCCTCAAGCAAACGAGCAGTACTTC.

V and J are TRBV2 and TRBJ1-1; 7 bases match TRBD1. After removal of 5 bases from V and 6 bases from J, the junction contained 6 bases not matched to a gene. CDR3 length: 13 amino acids. Germline assignment: CDR1 SNHLY and CDR2 FYNNEI. The CDR3 nucleotides are TGTGCCAGCAGTACGAGGGGGCTGGCTGAAGCTTTCTTT. It translates to CASSTRGLAEAFF.

The chain carries TRBV2 and TRBJ1-2, with TRBD1 matching 8 bases. CDR1 is SNHLY, CDR2 FYNNEI, per germline. The CDR3 extends over 15 amino acids. The junction had 14 bases not matched to a gene; V was cut back by 6 bases and J by 8 bases. The CDR3 is CASSPTNQGAKGYTF. CDR3 DNA sequence: TGTGCCAGCAGCCCAACTAACCAGGGGGCGAAGGGCTACACCTTC.

The V gene is TRBV5-5, the J gene TRBJ2-7; TRBD2 is a possible D gene (6 bases). V shed 0 bases and J shed 2 bases, with 12 bases lying between them. CDR1 and CDR2 (germline): SGHKS, YYEKEE (reference sequence). The length of the CDR3 is 15 residues. CDR3 DNA: TGTGCCAGCAGCTTGGAAACTAGCCTGCCCTACGAGCAGTACTTC. Amino acids: CASSLETSLPYEQYF.

Details on this clone: One end of the junction does not line up with germline, which may come from a read error. The chain has TRBV7-9 and TRBJ2-5; 10 bases match TRBD1. The CDR3 consists of 15 residues. Looked up from germline, CDR1 is SEHNR and CDR2 is FQNEAQ (reference sequence). The CDR3 loop reads CASTLRDRGQETQYF. DNA for the CDR3: TGTGCCAGCACCTTACGGGACAGGGGACAAGAGACCCAGTACTTC.

The chain recombines TRBV11-2 with TRBJ2-3, with 16 bases identical to TRBD2. The J segment lost 3 bases and the V segment lost 5 bases, leaving 2 bases of the junction unmatched. Germline V gives CDR1 SGHAT, CDR2 FQNNGV. This CDR3 has 16 amino acids. The CDR3 spells CASSPGLAGGTDTQYF. In nucleotides, the CDR3 is TGTGCCAGCAGCCCGGGACTAGCGGGAGGGACAGATACGCAGTATTTT. The full variable domain, its missing parts supplied by reference TRBV11-2 and TRBJ2-3, is EAGVAQSPRYKIIEKRQSVAFWCNPISGHATLYWYQQILGQGPKLLIQFQNNGVVDDSQLPKDRFSAERLKGVDSTLKIQPAKLEDSAVYLCASSPGLAGGTDTQYFGPGTRLTVL.

This chain connects TRBV6-5 to TRBJ2-7; 13 bases agree with TRBD2. Germline-derived CDR1 and CDR2 are MNHEY and SVGAGI. With 4 bases clipped from V and 2 bases from J, the junction kept 5 bases outside the gene matches. This CDR3 comprises 16 residues. The CDR3 here is CASSLGLAGVPYEQYF. CDR3 coding DNA: TGTGCCAGCAGTTTAGGACTAGCGGGAGTACCCTACGAGCAGTACTTC.

A single count supports this clone. V usage is TRBV28 and J usage is TRBJ1-2; D is unresolved. This CDR3 is 15 amino acids long. CDR1 MDHEN and CDR2 SYDVKM come from the germline V gene. Trimming shortened V by 6 bases and J by 1 base, and 15 bases separated the two germline ends. Here the CDR3 reads CASSPARRLNYGYTF. The CDR3, as DNA: TGTGCCAGCAGCCCCGCCCGACGGCTTAACTATGGCTACACCTTC.

Concerning this clone: The same CDR3 is also encoded by other DNA sequences in this sample. The gene calls are TRBV4-1 and TRBJ1-1, with D possibly being TRBD1 (5 bases). Trimming removed 1 base from V and 0 bases from J, with 9 bases in between. The CDR3 is 15 amino acids. Germline V gene lookup returns CDR1 MGHRA and CDR2 YSYEKL. CDR3 sequence reads: CASSQVTGVNTEAFF. In DNA form, the CDR3 reads TGCGCCAGCAGCCAAGTAACGGGGGTGAACACTGAAGCTTTCTTT.

This clone has ten or more counts. V and J are TRBV28 and TRBJ2-7; D is perhaps TRBD1 or TRBD2 (5 bases each). Germline loops: CDR1 MDHEN, CDR2 SYDVKM. The V gene lost 7 bases and the J gene lost 3 bases, with 10 bases spanning the gap. This CDR3 spans 12 amino acids. CDR3 sequence reads: CASTGAIYEQYF. In DNA, the CDR3 is TGTGCCAGCACCGGGGCCATCTACGAGCAGTACTTC.

The rearrangement joins TRBV7-9 to TRBJ1-2; maybe TRBD1 (6 bases). The CDR3 extends over 13 amino acids. The ends were cut back, 3 bases at V and 6 bases at J, with 11 bases in the middle. The germline V gene has CDR1 SEHNR and CDR2 FQNEAQ (reference sequence). The CDR3 region is CASSLQGTDGYTF. For the CDR3, the DNA is TGTGCCAGCAGCTTGCAGGGGACGGATGGCTACACCTTC.

The rearrangement uses TRBV9 and TRBJ1-2, with D tentatively TRBD1 (5 bases). The V and J ends lost 4 bases and 8 bases respectively, with 18 bases between them. Germline CDR1 SGDLS, CDR2 YYNGEE. The CDR3 runs 14 residues. The CDR3 region has the DNA TGTGCCAGCAGCAGCTTTCAGGAGGGGCGCGGCTACACCTTC. Translating it yields CASSSFQEGRGYTF.

This clone came up once. This chain links TRBV29-1 with TRBJ2-3, with 12 bases matching TRBD2. Germline V gene data show CDR1 as SQVTM and CDR2 as ANQGSEA. The junction had 9 bases not matched to a gene; V was cut back by 7 bases and J by 1 base. This CDR3 has 16 amino acids. The chain's CDR3 is CSGLSTSGSRTDTQYF. CDR3 coding DNA: TGCAGCGGCCTGTCGACTAGCGGGAGTCGCACAGATACGCAGTATTTT.

This rearrangement joins TRBV6-6 to TRBJ1-1, with D maybe TRBD1 (5 bases). The CDR3 sequence is 14 residues long. Per germline, CDR1 MNHNY and CDR2 SVGAGI (reference sequence). V lost 6 bases, J lost 1 base, and 12 bases lay in between. CDR3: CASRGGDRNTEAFF. DNA of the CDR3: TGTGCCAGCAGGGGCGGTGACAGGAACACTGAAGCTTTCTTT.

The chain uses TRBV6-5 and TRBJ2-1, with 8 positions matching TRBD1. Germline CDR1 and CDR2: MNHEY and SVGAGI. The CDR3 sequence is 16 residues long. V dropped 4 bases and J dropped 12; count of bases not matched to a gene: 17. The CDR3 is CASSSPDRGTGSGQFF. CDR3 bases: TGTGCCAGCAGTTCCCCAGACAGGGGAACGGGCTCGGGGCAGTTCTTC.

CDR3 residues: CASRLDGTDTQYF. The CDR3 DNA follows: TGTGCCAGCAGGCTCGACGGCACAGATACGCAGTATTTT. This chain connects TRBV2 to TRBJ2-3; D gene unclear. The CDR3 totals 13 residues. V was cut by 6 bases and J by 1 base, with 8 bases left in between. The germline gives CDR1 SNHLY, CDR2 FYNNEI.

V gene TRBV11-3 combines with J gene TRBJ2-2; 9 positions match TRBD1. Germline V gene sequence: CDR1 SGHNT, CDR2 YENEEA. There are 16 residues in the CDR3. Trimming removed 4 bases from V and 4 bases from J; junction bases left unmatched: 7. The CDR3 sequence is CASSSGQGRFTGELFF. CDR3 sequence (DNA): TGTGCCAGCAGCTCAGGACAGGGGCGTTTCACCGGGGAGCTGTTTTTT.

A remark on this clone: An end of the junction does not agree with germline; a read error may underlie this. The chain has TRBV10-3 and TRBJ2-5; 11 bases line up with TRBD1. Per the germline V gene, CDR1 is ENHRY and CDR2 is SYGVKD. CDR3 size: 15 residues. The CDR3 region is CAISLGQGDQETQHF. The CDR3 DNA reads TGTGCCATCAGTTTGGGACAGGGGGATCAAGAGACCCAGCACTTC.

V gene TRBV19 combines with J gene TRBJ1-5; TRBD1 aligns across 7 bases. CDR1 and CDR2 (germline): LNHDA, SQIVND (reference sequence). This CDR3 spans 15 amino acids. The ends lost 4 bases at V and 6 bases at J; junction bases unmatched: 9. The CDR3, as DNA: TGTGCCAGTAGTAACGGACAGGTTTCAGGTCAGCCCCAGCATTTT. Amino acid sequence: CASSNGQVSGQPQHF.

The V call is TRBV2, the J call TRBJ2-2, with 8 bases identical to TRBD1. With V trimmed by 6 bases and J by 1 base, 7 bases remained unmatched. The CDR3 totals 16 residues. Looked up from germline, CDR1 is SNHLY and CDR2 is FYNNEI. The CDR3 spells CASRGSGTGNTGELFF. Written as DNA, the CDR3 is TGTGCCAGCAGGGGGTCAGGGACAGGGAACACCGGGGAGCTGTTTTTT.

About this clone itself: Other DNA sequences of this sample code for an identical CDR3. V is TRBV7-9 and J is TRBJ2-1, with TRBD1 matching over 8 bases. This CDR3 contains 15 residues. CDR1 is SEHNR and CDR2 is FQNEAQ in the germline V gene (reference sequence). Trimming cost V 4 bases and J 4 bases; bases outside gene matches: 6. CDR3 protein: CASSSGQGPYNEQFF. The CDR3 region has the DNA TGTGCCAGCAGCTCTGGACAGGGACCATACAATGAGCAGTTCTTC.

The chain links TRBV28 to TRBJ2-5; D may be TRBD1 (6 bases). This CDR3 spans 15 amino acids. Trimming took off 6 bases at V and 5 bases at J, with 19 bases between the two ends. Germline V gives CDR1 MDHEN, CDR2 SYDVKM. Here the CDR3 reads CASSQMLDSRETQYF. CDR3 nucleotides: TGTGCCAGCAGCCAAATGCTGGACAGTAGGGAGACCCAGTACTTC.

The chain is built from TRBV7-9 and TRBJ1-6; 7 bases align to TRBD1. CDR1 is SEHNR and CDR2 is FQNEAQ in the germline V gene (reference sequence). With V trimmed by 5 bases and J by 10 bases, 8 bases remained unmatched. The CDR3 extends over 14 amino acids. The CDR3 DNA sequence: TGTGCCAGCAGCACAGGGGTCGGAGGATCACCCCTCCACTTT. This sequence encodes CASSTGVGGSPLHF.

This chain connects TRBV28 to TRBJ2-5; a possible D gene is TRBD1 (7 bases). Germline-derived CDR1 and CDR2 are MDHEN and SYDVKM. The germline V and J ends were trimmed by 4 bases and 4 bases, with 19 bases remaining between them. CDR3 length: 16 amino acids. CDR3 in DNA: TGTGCCAGCAGTTCCCTCGGAGGGGGCGTAGGAGAGACCCAGTACTTC. Translated: CASSSLGGGVGETQYF.

The V and J genes are TRBV5-1 and TRBJ1-3; D possibly corresponds to TRBD1 (6 bases). Trimming took off 1 base at V and 3 bases at J, with 8 bases between the two ends. The V gene's germline CDR1 is SGHRS and CDR2 YFSETQ. The CDR3 runs 14 residues. For the CDR3, the DNA is TGCGCCAGCAGCTTGCAGGGGCTTGGAAACACCATATATTTT. Amino acids: CASSLQGLGNTIYF. Supplemented by reference TRBV5-1 and TRBJ1-3, the full variable domain reads KAGVTQTPRYLIKTRGQQVTLSCSPISGHRSVSWYQQTPGQGLQFLFEYFSETQRNKGNFPGRFSGRQFSNSRSEMNVSTLELGDSALYLCASSLQGLGNTIYFGEGSWLTVV.

The chain joins TRBV27 to TRBJ1-4; D is unresolved. The ends were cut back, 10 bases at V and 0 bases at J, with 12 bases in the middle. The CDR3 length is 14 residues. Germline assignment: CDR1 MNHEY and CDR2 SMNVEV (reference sequence). The DNA for the CDR3 is TGTGCCACCAAACTTGGGGCAACTAATGAAAAACTGTTTTTT. It translates to CATKLGATNEKLFF.

This clone appeared a single time. The junction does not match germline at one end; this may be a read error. The genes are TRBV7-7 and TRBJ2-7; D might be TRBD1 (6 bases). This CDR3 is built from 16 residues. From germline, CDR1 is SSHAT and CDR2 FNYEAQ (reference sequence). For the CDR3, the DNA is TGTGCTAGCAGCTTGGAAGGGGACAAAGCTACCTCCGAGCAGTACTTC. Translating it yields CASSLEGDKATSEQYF.